The TCR beta chain under discussion was sequenced for a study of CD8+ T cells in alopecia areata. In the case of this clone: Gene names refer to mouse genes.

Combined cutaneous lymph node cells underwent sorting by CD4, CD8alpha, NKG2D, NKG2ACE and additional markers. Following RNA extraction, reverse transcription yielded cDNA that acted as the sequencing template. Generated by immunoSEQ multiplex PCR, the TCRdb table keeps only in-frame clones and is missing some. Observed in the sample are under 350,000 clones, none of them singletons. The clonotype was recovered from a C3H/HeJ mouse with alopecia areata. MHC haplotype of the mouse line: H2-k. Sample: CD4+ T cells sorted from a lymph node.

CDR3 residues: CTCSADLWGGGEVFF. The sequenced CDR3 bases are TGCACCTGCAGTGCAGATCTCTGGGGGGGCGGA. The gene calls are TRBV1 and TRBJ1-1; D perhaps matches TRBD1 (6 bases). The read ends 4 residues before the CDR3 terminus; that terminus is restored from the germline J gene. CDR3 size: 15 residues. Germline V CDR1 and CDR2: NSQYPW, LRSPGD (reference sequence).